This is a list of T cell receptor beta chains from one sample in a study of T-cell memory formation after mild COVID-19. MiXCR, run by TCRdb on the 5' RACE reads, gives a single entry per CDR3 protein. Among about 13,000 distinct CDR3 sequences, roughly 16% were seen once, and the ten largest hold about 60%. Material: PBMCs or a T cell subset sorted from them (not recorded which). These receptors came from a man aged 18 to 29 who had mild COVID-19 (a few samples of this study predate the infection). Cell type and time point are not known. Both conserved end residues are part of each CDR3. The order of the fields is clone size, V gene, J gene, D gene, CDR3 protein, CDR3 DNA. D genes are given only for firm matches. Some rows mark clone size as missing; the rest say once, few, many or name a class of expanded clone.

few	TRBV7-6	TRBJ1-5	NA	CASSLGQGQPQHF	TGTGCCAGCAGCCTGGGTCAGGGTCAGCCCCAGCATTTT
NA	TRBV5-1	TRBJ2-5	TRBD2	CASRDPRERGPLEETQYF	TGCGCCAGCAGGGACCCGAGGGAGCGGGGGCCCCTGGAAGAGACCCAGTACTTC
many	TRBV20-1	TRBJ2-5	NA	CSARRGQETQYF	TGCAGTGCTAGGCGCGGCCAAGAGACCCAGTACTTC
few	TRBV5-4	TRBJ2-7	NA	CASSFRLVWSYEQYF	TGTGCCAGCAGCTTCCGACTAGTATGGTCCTACGAGCAGTACTTC
NA	TRBV10-3	TRBJ1-5	NA	CAISDSGGNQPQHF	TGTGCCATCAGTGATAGTGGCGGCAATCAGCCCCAGCATTTT
many	TRBV4-3	TRBJ2-3	NA	CASSQEEVGLQDTQYF	TGCGCCAGCAGCCAAGAGGAAGTCGGACTGCAAGATACGCAGTATTTT
many	TRBV7-9	TRBJ1-2	TRBD1	CASSRQGGRYGYTF	TGTGCCAGCAGCCGACAGGGGGGAAGGTATGGCTACACCTTC
NA	TRBV4-1	TRBJ2-3	NA	CASSQPAPGRLLSDTQYF	TGCGCCAGCAGCCAACCCGCCCCCGGGAGACTGCTGTCAGATACGCAGTATTTT
NA	TRBV6-6	TRBJ1-5	NA	CASRTLRGYSNQPQHF	TGTGCCAGCAGAACCCTTCGGGGGTATAGCAATCAGCCCCAGCATTTT
few	TRBV4-3	TRBJ2-3	NA	CASSRNLMYTDTQYF	TGCGCCAGCAGCCGAAATCTGATGTACACAGATACGCAGTATTTT
many	TRBV4-3	TRBJ1-3	NA	CASSQEGEGLYGNTIYF	TGCGCCAGCAGCCAAGAAGGGGAGGGGTTGTATGGAAACACCATATATTTT
many	TRBV4-1	TRBJ2-7	NA	CASSWQGSGSYEQYF	TGCGCCAGCAGCTGGCAGGGAAGCGGGTCCTACGAGCAGTACTTC
many	TRBV3-1	TRBJ1-2	NA	CASSPGGQAATPLSYGYTF	TGTGCCAGCAGCCCCGGAGGTCAGGCAGCGACTCCTCTATCCTATGGCTACACCTTC
NA	TRBV9	TRBJ1-2	NA	CASSVGKGTIDYGYTF	TGTGCCAGCAGCGTAGGAAAGGGAACTATTGACTATGGCTACACCTTC
many	TRBV9	TRBJ2-5	TRBD2	CASSARPFTGGVETQYF	TGTGCCAGCAGCGCCCGACCATTTACGGGGGGGGTAGAGACCCAGTACTTC
many	TRBV20-1	TRBJ1-5	TRBD1	CSARELGQGIYSNQPQHF	TGCAGTGCTAGAGAACTGGGACAGGGGATTTATAGCAATCAGCCCCAGCATTTT
many	TRBV12-3/TRBV12-4	TRBJ2-3	NA	CASSLGGVGDTQYF	TGTGCCAGCAGTTTGGGCGGGGTAGGGGATACGCAGTATTTT
many	TRBV7-9	TRBJ2-1	NA	CASSLVGTPNEQFF	TGTGCCAGCAGCTTAGTCGGGACCCCCAATGAGCAGTTCTTC
NA	TRBV5-1	TRBJ2-2	NA	CASSLASTGELFF	TGCGCCAGCAGCTTGGCGTCCACCGGGGAGCTGTTTTTT
NA	TRBV11-2	TRBJ1-6	TRBD1	CASRLTGARSYNSPLHF	TGTGCCAGCAGACTTACAGGGGCGAGGTCCTATAATTCACCCCTCCACTTT
many	TRBV7-9	TRBJ1-2	NA	CASSLVPLPDGYTF	TGTGCCAGCAGCTTAGTTCCACTGCCAGATGGCTACACCTTC
many	TRBV25-1	TRBJ2-2	NA	CASQFWNTGELFF	TGTGCCAGCCAGTTTTGGAACACCGGGGAGCTGTTTTTT
many	TRBV11-2	TRBJ1-6	TRBD1	CASSLRGQGANNSPLHF	TGTGCCAGCAGCTTAAGGGGACAGGGGGCGAATAATTCACCCCTCCACTTT
many	TRBV6-1	TRBJ2-1	NA	CAIRRDNEQFF	TGTGCCATCCGCAGGGACAATGAGCAGTTCTTC
few	TRBV7-6	TRBJ2-3	NA	CASGDEDGTDTQYF	TGTGCCAGCGGGGACGAGGATGGCACAGATACGCAGTATTTT
many	TRBV5-6	TRBJ2-1	TRBD1	CASSIDTDRHNEQFF	TGTGCCAGCAGCATAGACACGGACAGGCACAATGAGCAGTTCTTC
few	TRBV10-1	TRBJ2-7	TRBD1	CASSPRLGQGLYEQYF	TGCGCCAGCAGTCCGAGGCTGGGACAGGGTCTTTACGAGCAGTACTTC
many	TRBV7-3	TRBJ2-5	NA	CASSLRSTAGGGQETQYF	TGTGCCAGCAGCTTACGATCGACTGCAGGGGGAGGTCAAGAGACCCAGTACTTC
many	TRBV4-1	TRBJ2-2	NA	CASSQGRRRIPNTGELFF	TGCGCCAGCAGCCAAGGACGACGGAGAATCCCGAACACCGGGGAGCTGTTTTTT